The TCR beta chain described here comes from a study of identical twins. Study-wide results and caveats: Cord blood's abundant beta clonotypes had fewer insertions, unlike memory repertoires. Zero-insertion analyses were open to partial confounding by invariant MAIT and iNKT cells.

TCRdb called the 5' RACE reads again in MiXCR, with one record for every CDR3 protein. The table shows around 960,000 distinct CDR3 sequences, with 9% to 15% occurring only once. The V gene's germline CDR1 is MNHEY and CDR2 SVGAGI. The CDR3 totals 12 residues. V was clipped by 6 bases and J by 14 bases, with 17 bases between them. On this clonotype itself: No antigen is known for it.

The same specimen was also included in a second study, on yellow fever vaccine responses in identical twins.

The V call is TRBV6-5, the J call TRBJ2-4; D tentatively fits TRBD1 or TRBD2 (5 bases each). Source material: PBMCs. The sequence was obtained from a woman younger than 30 in good health. The CDR3 region has the DNA TGTGCCAGCAGCCGGGACGGTAAAAATGAGTACTTC. This translates into CASSRDGKNEYF.